What follows are 26 T cell receptor beta chains derived from one specimen sequenced in a study of blood T cell repertoires in COVID-19. Sequenced by immunoSEQ multiplex PCR; TCRdb stores in-frame clones only, minus some. The sample carries 160,000 or so clones, over 80% recorded once. The sequenced sample was peripheral blood. These receptors came from a woman aged 50 to 65 with acute or convalescent COVID-19.

The chain joins TRBV19 to TRBJ1-4; a weak D match, TRBD1 (6 bases). From germline, CDR1 is LNHDA and CDR2 SQIVND (reference sequence). The CDR3 covers 16 residues. Trimming left V 3 bases short and J 5 bases short, with 16 bases between. The CDR3 DNA reads TGTGCCAGTAGTATTTCTGGGGGGGCCGTAAATGAAAAACTGTTTTTT. It encodes CASSISGGAVNEKLFF.

The chain joins TRBV9 to TRBJ2-7; 9 positions match TRBD1. Germline lookup yields CDR1 SGDLS and CDR2 YYNGEE. There are 15 residues in the CDR3. V was clipped by 0 bases and J by 4 bases; unmatched bases: 5. CDR3 sequence reads: CASSVAGTGFYEQYF. For the CDR3, the DNA is TGTGCCAGCAGCGTAGCCGGGACAGGGTTTTACGAGCAGTACTTC.

This chain joins TRBV20-1 and TRBJ1-1; 8 bases are a match to TRBD1. The length of the CDR3 is 16 residues. The germline V gene has CDR1 DFQATT and CDR2 SNEGSKA (reference sequence). V was pared by 3 bases and J by 0 bases, with 9 bases of the junction left unmatched. DNA of the CDR3: TGCAGTGCTAGTCGTCCAGGGGGCTATATGAACACTGAAGCTTTCTTT. It encodes CSASRPGGYMNTEAFF.

The chain joins TRBV30 to TRBJ2-7, with D uncertain. The CDR3 runs 11 residues. The V end lost 0 bases, the J end lost 6 bases, and 6 bases lay between the germline ends. Germline V CDR1 and CDR2: GTSNPN, SVGIG (reference sequence). CDR3 nucleotide sequence: TGTGCCTGGAGTGTTCTCTCCGAGCAGTACTTC. This encodes CAWSVLSEQYF.

The chain joins TRBV12-5 to TRBJ2-7, with TRBD1 identical over 9 bases. Germline loops: CDR1 LGHNT, CDR2 FRNRAP. The junction had 5 bases not matched to a gene; V was cut back by 5 bases and J by 3 bases. The CDR3 sequence is 14 residues long. This CDR3 reads CASGLGTGNYEQYF. The CDR3 bases are TGTGCTAGTGGTCTGGGGACAGGGAACTACGAGCAGTACTTC.

J is TRBJ2-3 and V is TRBV7-3; 8 bases map to TRBD1. Germline lookup yields CDR1 SGHTA and CDR2 FQGTGA. The CDR3 totals 16 residues. Trimming removed 1 base from V and 4 bases from J; junction bases left unmatched: 7. CDR3 region: CASSLIVTGDADTQYF. The DNA of the CDR3 is TGTGCCAGCAGCTTAATAGTGACAGGGGATGCAGATACGCAGTATTTT.

This clone came up once. The chain joins TRBV19 to TRBJ2-5; 7 nucleotides match TRBD2. The CDR3 is 14 amino acids. Trimming took 4 bases from V and 3 from J; bases not matched to a gene: 5. Germline V CDR1 and CDR2: LNHDA, SQIVND (reference sequence). CDR3 coding DNA: TGTGCCAGTAGTAGGGGAGGGGCGGAAGAGACCCAGTACTTC. It specifies CASSRGGAEETQYF.

This chain uses TRBV3-1 (or the pseudogene TRBV3-2) with TRBJ1-6; no definite D call. CDR1 and CDR2 (germline): LGHDT, YNNKEL (reference sequence). Trimming stripped 2 bases from V and 10 bases from J, with 12 bases between. This CDR3 region has 14 residues. This chain's CDR3 is CASSQMVRESPLHF. The DNA of the CDR3 is TGTGCCAGCAGCCAAATGGTGAGGGAATCACCCCTCCACTTT.

This clone has a single count. The CDR3 region is CASSRLGLDYGYTF. The CDR3 DNA follows: TGTGCCAGCAGCCGTCTCGGGTTGGACTATGGCTACACCTTC. The chain uses TRBV5-4 and TRBJ1-2; D is unresolved. Germline values: CDR1 SGHNT, CDR2 YYREEE (reference sequence). The V gene lost 4 bases and the J gene lost 3 bases, with 13 bases spanning the gap. The CDR3 length is 14 residues.

V is TRBV7-6 and J is TRBJ1-3; D might be TRBD1 (5 bases). The CDR3 runs to 15 residues. CDR1 and CDR2 from the germline V gene are SGHVS and FNYEAQ. V was clipped by 3 bases and J by 2 bases, with 11 bases between them. Here the CDR3 DNA reads TGTGCCAGCAGCTTGACAGAACATCCTGGAAACACCATATATTTT. Translated: CASSLTEHPGNTIYF. Full variable domain (missing parts from reference TRBV7-6 and TRBJ1-3): GAGVSQSPRYKVTKRGQDVALRCDPISGHVSLYWYRQALGQGPEFLTYFNYEAQQDKSGLPNDRFSAERPEGSISTLTIQRTEQRDSAMYRCASSLTEHPGNTIYFGEGSWLTVV.

This sequence joins TRBV13 and TRBJ2-3, with a tentative D call TRBD1 (5 bases). V lost 5 bases and J 7 bases, leaving 10 bases between the germline ends. CDR3 size: 12 residues. Germline CDR1 PRHDT, CDR2 FYEKMQ (reference sequence). In nucleotides, the CDR3 is TGTGCCAGCAGCACAGGACCAAATACGCAGTATTTT. Protein: CASSTGPNTQYF. Using reference TRBV13 and TRBJ2-3 for the parts outside the CDR3, the full variable domain is AAGVIQSPRHLIKEKRETATLKCYPIPRHDTVYWYQQGPGQDPQFLISFYEKMQSDKGSIPDRFSAQQFSDYHSELNMSSLELGDSALYFCASSTGPNTQYFGPGTRLTVL.

This rearrangement joins TRBV12-5 to TRBJ2-7, with 16 bases that match TRBD2. The length of the CDR3 is 17 residues. The V segment lost 6 bases and the J segment 3 bases; nucleotides outside the gene matches: 8. Germline V gene data show CDR1 as LGHNT and CDR2 as FRNRAP. CDR3 nucleotides: TGTGCTAGTGGGCCCCCGGGACTAGCGGGAGGGTTCTACGAGCAGTACTTC. It translates to CASGPPGLAGGFYEQYF.

The rearrangement uses TRBV6-5 and TRBJ1-6, with D perhaps TRBD1 (5 bases). The ends were cut back, 7 bases at V and 5 bases at J, with 9 bases in the middle. CDR1 is MNHEY, CDR2 SVGAGI, per germline. This CDR3 has 13 residues. Here the CDR3 reads CASTDSHNSPLHF. The CDR3 DNA is TGTGCCAGCACAGACAGCCATAATTCACCCCTCCACTTT.

The chain recombines TRBV7-2 with TRBJ2-2; D may be TRBD1 (6 bases). Germline V gene data show CDR1 as SGHTA and CDR2 as FQGNSA. The CDR3 is 13 residues long. Trimming took off 2 bases at V and 5 bases at J, with 6 bases between the two ends. The CDR3 nucleotides are TGTGCCAGCAGCTTACAGGGGACCGGGGAGCTGTTTTTT. Its translation: CASSLQGTGELFF.

The rearrangement joins TRBV5-5 to TRBJ2-5, with a possible D match to TRBD1 (5 bases). Germline V gene data show CDR1 as SGHKS and CDR2 as YYEKEE (reference sequence). V was pared by 1 base and J by 4 bases, with 11 bases between. CDR3 length: 14 residues. The CDR3 DNA reads TGTGCCAGCAGCTTGCTGCAGGGCGGAGAGACCCAGTACTTC. This gives the protein CASSLLQGGETQYF.

The J gene is TRBJ2-3, the V gene TRBV6-5; tentative D call: TRBD1 (6 bases). The CDR3 loop spans 15 amino acids. The ends were cut back, 1 base at V and 2 bases at J, with 10 bases in the middle. Germline V lookup: CDR1 MNHEY, CDR2 SVGAGI. In nucleotides, the CDR3 is TGTGCCAGCAGTTACTACGAGGGGGACACAGATACGCAGTATTTT. Protein: CASSYYEGDTDTQYF.

The CDR3 loop reads CASSYVAGAGQPQHF. The CDR3 coding sequence is TGTGCCAGCAGTTACGTGGCAGGGGCTGGCCAGCCCCAGCATTTT. The chain couples TRBV6-6 to TRBJ1-5; weak D call: TRBD1 (6 bases). This CDR3 comprises 15 residues. Trimming shortened V by 2 bases and J by 7 bases, and 15 bases separated the two germline ends. Germline CDR1 and CDR2: MNHNY and SVGAGI (reference sequence).

The rearrangement links TRBV19 to TRBJ1-5, with 11 bases identical to TRBD1. The germline V gene encodes CDR1 LNHDA and CDR2 SQIVND (reference sequence). Trimming cost V 4 bases and J 7 bases; bases outside gene matches: 0. The CDR3 consists of 13 residues. CDR3 sequence (DNA): TGTGCCAGTAGTAGGGACAGGGGGCAGCCCCAGCATTTT. Amino acids: CASSRDRGQPQHF.

The V gene is TRBV5-4, the J gene TRBJ1-1; 10 bases are shared with TRBD1. The CDR3 contains 15 residues. Germline V CDR1 and CDR2: SGHNT, YYREEE (reference sequence). J lost 3 bases, V lost 4 bases, and 6 bases had no gene match. The CDR3 region is CASSRPGQGYTEAFF. The CDR3 DNA reads as TGTGCCAGCAGCCGACCGGGACAGGGGTACACTGAAGCTTTCTTT.

This chain joins TRBV28 and TRBJ2-5; a possible D gene is TRBD2 (5 bases). The ends were cut back, 7 bases at V and 4 bases at J, with 22 bases in the middle. The CDR3 is made up of 16 amino acids. Germline CDR1 reads MDHEN; CDR2 reads SYDVKM. The CDR3 nucleotides read TGTGCCAGCACCATCTTAGGGAGAGGAGAGGCAGAGACCCAGTACTTC. Its protein product is CASTILGRGEAETQYF.

The chain recombines TRBV6-6 with TRBJ2-5, with 12 bases fitting TRBD2. Germline CDR1 is MNHNY and CDR2 is SVGAGI (reference sequence). Germline trimming cut 6 bases from V and 4 bases from J; bases unmatched to any gene: 21. The CDR3 spans 20 residues. The CDR3 protein is CASSPGRTSGALYRGETQYF. The CDR3 DNA reads TGTGCCAGCAGCCCCGGGAGGACTAGCGGGGCCCTCTACCGCGGAGAGACCCAGTACTTC.

The rearrangement links TRBV5-6 to TRBJ1-2; 7 bases fit TRBD1. The CDR3 totals 14 residues. V shed 4 bases, J shed 3 bases, and the junction held 6 bases outside the gene matches. Germline-derived CDR1 and CDR2 are SGHDT and YYEEEE. Here the CDR3 reads CASSGWDSHYGYTF. The CDR3 bases are TGTGCCAGCAGCGGATGGGACAGCCACTATGGCTACACCTTC.

CDR3 bases: TGTGCCAGCACCACAGGGGAAGGAAACACCATATATTTT. Translating gives CASTTGEGNTIYF. The genes are TRBV18 and TRBJ1-3; the match to TRBD1 covers 7 bases. V trimming: 8 bases; J trimming: 4 bases; junction bases outside the gene matches: 5. The length of the CDR3 is 13 residues. Germline V lookup: CDR1 KGHSH, CDR2 LQKENI. Drawing the rest from reference TRBV18 and TRBJ1-3, the complete variable domain is NAGVMQNPRHLVRRRGQEARLRCSPMKGHSHVYWYRQLPEEGLKFMVYLQKENIIDESGMPKERFSAEFPKEGPSILRIQQVVRGDSAAYFCASTTGEGNTIYFGEGSWLTVV.

This clone showed up just a few times. The V gene is TRBV5-1, the J gene TRBJ1-4; D gene uncertain. The CDR3 contains 15 residues. The V and J ends lost 0 bases and 1 base respectively, with 7 bases between them. Germline V gene sequence: CDR1 SGHRS, CDR2 YFSETQ. CDR3 bases: TGCGCCAGCAGCTTGGCCGGGGTAACTAATGAAAAACTGTTTTTT. Protein sequence: CASSLAGVTNEKLFF. The variable domain in full, with the rest retrieved from reference TRBV5-1 and TRBJ1-4, is KAGVTQTPRYLIKTRGQQVTLSCSPISGHRSVSWYQQTPGQGLQFLFEYFSETQRNKGNFPGRFSGRQFSNSRSEMNVSTLELGDSALYLCASSLAGVTNEKLFFGSGTQLSVL.

This clone has just one count. The sample holds other DNA sequences that translate to the same CDR3. This chain uses TRBV18 with TRBJ2-2; TRBD2 might be the D (6 bases). CDR1 is KGHSH and CDR2 is LQKENI in the germline V gene. This CDR3 has 16 residues. V was shortened by 0 bases and J by 2 bases, with 10 bases between the two germline ends. The CDR3 reads CASSPPTGLNTGELFF. The CDR3 DNA follows: TGTGCCAGCTCACCACCTACGGGACTTAACACCGGGGAGCTGTTTTTT.

This rearrangement joins TRBV11-3 to TRBJ2-3, with 10 positions matching TRBD2. Germline lookup yields CDR1 SGHNT and CDR2 YENEEA. Germline trimming cut 4 bases from V and 1 base from J; bases unmatched to any gene: 2. The CDR3 is 15 residues long. DNA for the CDR3: TGTGCCAGCAGCTATACTAGCGGGGGCACAGATACGCAGTATTTT. It specifies CASSYTSGGTDTQYF.